The TCR beta chain under discussion was sequenced for a study of blood T cells in healthy people across ages. The overall study: Capturing about one barcoded beta molecule per two T cells was achieved by template switching.

Whenever a sample was processed, at least 7 million PBMCs were isolated. There are many counts of this clonotype. Its matching antigen is unknown. The CDR3 is 11 amino acids. Germline CDR1 is MGHRA and CDR2 is YSYEKL. Trimming cost V 0 bases and J 6 bases, with 3 bases left between them. Combining a sample-barcoded 5' primer with a J-beta primer mix, a second PCR ran for about 6 to 12 cycles. Unique molecular identifiers of 12 random nucleotides labeled each cDNA. Via MiXCR, TCRdb re-called the 5' RACE reads, giving one row per CDR3 protein. This table holds about 1,400,000 distinct CDR3 sequences, 55% to 75% found once. Study-wide results and caveats: When set beside aged donors, long-lived donors presented more naive CD4+ cells and higher diversity.

The J gene is TRBJ2-7, the V gene TRBV4-1; D call uncertain. The clonotype comes from a man younger than 30 in good health. What was sequenced was blood. Written as DNA, the CDR3 is TGCGCCAGCAGCCAAGATTTCGAGCAGTACTTC. Protein sequence: CASSQDFEQYF.